Sequencing of this TCR beta chain was carried out in a study of cytomegalovirus exposure and HLA in healthy donors. V was clipped by 7 bases and J by 7 bases, with 19 bases between them. This CDR3 spans 14 amino acids. Germline V gene lookup returns CDR1 MNHNY and CDR2 SVGAGI (reference sequence). This clone was recorded a few times. Its antigen is currently unknown. Findings and caveats of the study: Solely CMV serostatus was available to characterize immune exposure. Rates of TCR association differed by HLA locus in a later analysis, with DRB1 highest and HLA-C lowest.

PCR used 60 Vbeta primers and 13 Jbeta primers. Sequencing used immunoSEQ multiplex PCR; TCRdb keeps in-frame clones, though not all of them. The top ten hold under 2% of the sample, which has under 150,000 clones, about 74% seen once. This clonotype was obtained from a woman aged 40 to 50 in good health and CMV-seronegative. V and J are TRBV6-6 and TRBJ1-2, with TRBD1 as a possible D gene (6 bases). The material sequenced was PBMCs. The CDR3 sequence is CASTLDSVLSGYTF. Here the CDR3 DNA reads TGTGCCAGCACCCTGGACAGCGTCCTCAGTGGCTACACCTTC.